A selection of T cell receptor beta chains follows, all from one sample in a study of control samples from healthy donors and cancer patients. Profiling relied on immunoSEQ multiplex PCR, and the TCRdb table lists in-frame clones only, not all of them. Seen here are some 130,000 clones, approximately 88% observed once, and the top ten hold around 3.4%. The sample consisted of blood. The origin of the receptors is a man between 35 and 55 years old in good health. The CDR3 runs from the conserved cysteine through the conserved F or W. The D gene is left open where the match is weak. Clone size is not always given. Where it is, it says once, few, many or a class for expanded clones.

D gene | J gene | clone size | V gene | CDR3 DNA | CDR3 protein
TRBD2 | TRBJ2-5 | . | TRBV7-2 | TGTGCCAGCAGCTCCAGACTAGCGGGGCCGGGGGAGACCCAGTACTTC | CASSSRLAGPGETQYF
TRBD1 | TRBJ1-2 | . | TRBV3-1/TRBV3-2 | TGTGCCAGCAGCCCGACAGGGCGACTTGGCTACACCTTC | CASSPTGRLGYTF
. | TRBJ1-1 | once | TRBV11-3 | TGTGCCAGCAGCTTAGATCATAACACTGAAGCTTTCTTT | CASSLDHNTEAFF
TRBD1 | TRBJ2-1 | . | TRBV4-1 | TGCGCCAGCAGCCGGGGACAGGGGGGTATCAATGAGCAGTTCTTC | CASSRGQGGINEQFF
TRBD2 | TRBJ2-5 | few | TRBV3-1/TRBV3-2 | TGTGCCAGCAGCCCTCGACTAGCGGACCAAGAGACCCAGTACTTC | CASSPRLADQETQYF
. | TRBJ1-1 | few | TRBV5-1 | TGCGCCAGCAGAGAACAGGGAGGGGAAACTGAAGCTTTCTTT | CASREQGGETEAFF
. | TRBJ1-2 | many | TRBV2 | TGTGCCAGCAGCTTATCACAGGGCTACTATGGCTACACCTTC | CASSLSQGYYGYTF
. | TRBJ2-1 | . | TRBV6-5 | TGTGCCAGCAGTCCCGGTACGAGGGCCGGGAATGAGCAGTTCTTC | CASSPGTRAGNEQFF
TRBD1 | TRBJ2-6 | . | TRBV10-3 | TGTGCCATCATGGGGACAGGGACCTCTGGGGCCAACGTCCTGACTTTC | CAIMGTGTSGANVLTF
. | TRBJ2-4 | . | TRBV6-2/TRBV6-3 | TGTGCCAGCAGTTACGGGGCGTCTTTAGCCAAAAACATTCAGTACTTC | CASSYGASLAKNIQYF
. | TRBJ2-5 | . | TRBV3-1/TRBV3-2 | TGTGCCAGCAGCCGGGCTAGTTCGCGGGAGACCCAGTACTTC | CASSRASSRETQYF
TRBD1 | TRBJ1-2 | . | TRBV9 | TGTGCCAGCAGCGTAGGACAGGGATATGGCTACACCTTC | CASSVGQGYGYTF
TRBD1 | TRBJ1-2 | . | TRBV3-1/TRBV3-2 | TGTGCCAGCAGCCTCCGGAGACAGGGAGGCTTTGGCTACACCTTC | CASSLRRQGGFGYTF
. | TRBJ2-3 | . | TRBV19 | TGTGCCAGTAGTCTCGACAGGAGCCACACAGATACGCAGTATTTT | CASSLDRSHTDTQYF
. | TRBJ2-5 | . | TRBV6-2/TRBV6-3 | TGTGCCAGCAGTTACGAGACTGTTCAAGAGACCCAGTACTTC | CASSYETVQETQYF
TRBD1 | TRBJ1-1 | once | TRBV18 | TGTGCCAGCTCACGAGGACAGGGTATCACTGAAGCTTTCTTT | CASSRGQGITEAFF
. | TRBJ2-3 | . | TRBV11-2 | TGTGCCAGCAGCTTAGACGAGCGGGGCACAGATACGCAGTATTTT | CASSLDERGTDTQYF
. | TRBJ1-1 | . | TRBV30 | TGTGCCTGGAAGGGTATGGGGCTGTTCATGAACACTGAAGCTTTCTTT | CAWKGMGLFMNTEAFF
. | TRBJ2-2 | . | TRBV20-1 | TGCAGTGCTATTGTTACCGGGGAGCTGTTTTTT | CSAIVTGELFF
. | TRBJ2-3 | . | TRBV10-3 | TGTGCCATCAGTGAGAAAGGGGGAGGAACAGATACGCAGTATTTT | CAISEKGGGTDTQYF
. | TRBJ1-3 | . | TRBV29-1 | TGCAGCGTTGAAGGGACCGCGGGCTCTGGAAACACCATATATTTT | CSVEGTAGSGNTIYF
TRBD1 | TRBJ2-7 | . | TRBV25-1 | TGTGCCAGCAGTGAATCAGGGACAGGGGGCTACGAGCAGTACTTC | CASSESGTGGYEQYF
TRBD2 | TRBJ2-5 | few | TRBV25-1 | TGTGCCAGCAGCCCTAGGGCTAGCGGGGAGGTGCCCCAAGAGACCCAGTACTTC | CASSPRASGEVPQETQYF
. | TRBJ1-1 | few | TRBV7-9 | TGTGCCAGCAGCCGGCGATACAATTCGAACACTGAAGCTTTCTTT | CASSRRYNSNTEAFF
TRBD2 | TRBJ2-1 | . | TRBV14 | TGTGCCAGCAGCCGAGCGGGGCTCTACAATGAGCAGTTCTTC | CASSRAGLYNEQFF
TRBD2 | TRBJ2-3 | . | TRBV7-3 | TGTGCCAGCAGCTTCGGGGGGTACACAGATACGCAGTATTTT | CASSFGGYTDTQYF
TRBD2 | TRBJ2-7 | once | TRBV27 | TGTGCCAGCAGTTTTGGACTAGCGAGGTCCTACGAGCAGTACTTC | CASSFGLARSYEQYF
TRBD1 | TRBJ2-7 | . | TRBV5-8 | TGTGCCAGCAGGTATACAGGGGACGAGCAGTACTTC | CASRYTGDEQYF
. | TRBJ2-2 | once | TRBV7-8 | TGTGCCAGCAGCCCTCGGGGCTCGAACACCGGGGAGCTGTTTTTT | CASSPRGSNTGELFF
. | TRBJ2-7 | . | TRBV7-9 | TGTGCCAGCAGCTTAGAATCCGGAGACGAGCAGTACTTC | CASSLESGDEQYF
TRBD1 | TRBJ2-5 | . | TRBV24-1 | TGTGCCACCGGGCAGGGGGCGATTGAGACCCAGTACTTC | CATGQGAIETQYF
TRBD1 | TRBJ2-5 | . | TRBV7-2 | TGTGCCAGCAGCCCTGGGACAGGGCGAGGGGAGACCCAGTACTTC | CASSPGTGRGETQYF
. | TRBJ1-6 | . | TRBV7-4 | TGTGCCAGCAGCTTAGAATTTTCCTCCGGGAGCTCCTATAATTCACCCCTCCACTTT | CASSLEFSSGSSYNSPLHF
TRBD1 | TRBJ2-5 | . | TRBV5-5 | TGTGCCAGCAGCCCCGGGACAGGGAAGCGCGAGACCCAGTACTTC | CASSPGTGKRETQYF
. | TRBJ2-1 | . | TRBV29-1 | TGCAGCGCCGACAATGAGCAGTTCTTC | CSADNEQFF
. | TRBJ1-2 | . | TRBV6-2/TRBV6-3 | TGTGCCAGCAGTTACCCCGGGACAACCAACTATGGCTACACCTTC | CASSYPGTTNYGYTF
. | TRBJ2-3 | . | TRBV3-1/TRBV3-2 | TGTGCCAGCAGCCGGTATCGGGCAGGTCTTAGCACAGATACGCAGTATTTT | CASSRYRAGLSTDTQYF
. | TRBJ1-6 | . | TRBV12-3/TRBV12-4 | TGTGCCAGCAGCTCCGGACAGTCATCACCCCTCCACTTT | CASSSGQSSPLHF
TRBD1 | TRBJ2-2 | . | TRBV5-1 | TGCGCCAGCAGCCCGGGACAGGGGGCGCCCGGGGAGCTGTTTTTT | CASSPGQGAPGELFF
TRBD1 | TRBJ1-1 | . | TRBV12-5 | TGTGCTAGTGGTTTGGCCCTGACAGGGTTGAACACTGAAGCTTTCTTT | CASGLALTGLNTEAFF